This TCR beta chain derives from a study of shared clonotypes between healthy human individuals. Whole-study context: Every donor yielded three CD4 naive, three CD4 memory, two CD8 naive and one CD8 memory plate.

Using immunoSEQ multiplex PCR, the repertoire was profiled, and TCRdb retains in-frame clones only, with some absent. The sample yields roughly 2 million clones, about 95% seen once. CD8 cells regarded as naive lacked CD45RO, were positively chosen for CCR7, and omitted terminally differentiated effector memory CD45RA+ cells. Germline V lookup: CDR1 SEHNR, CDR2 FQNEAQ (reference sequence). V was pared by 4 bases and J by 8 bases, with 11 bases between. CDR3 size: 13 residues. The sample taken for sequencing was naive CD8+ T cells sorted from blood. The TCR sequence derives from a man aged 18 to 30 in good health. This rearrangement joins TRBV7-9 to TRBJ1-4; no clear D. This CDR3 is CASSSTTGEKLFF. CDR3 bases: TGTGCCAGCAGCTCAACGACCGGAGAAAAACTGTTTTTT.